This paragraph reports one T cell receptor (beta chain). Assay used: immunoSEQ multiplex PCR; TCRdb lists only in-frame clones, some missing. The repertoire holds approximately 280,000 clones, roughly 83% seen once, with around 1.6% in the top ten. The data belong to a study of blood T cell repertoires in COVID-19. V lost 11 bases and J 6 bases, leaving 16 bases between the germline ends. Germline CDR1 and CDR2: MDHEN and SYDVKM. The CDR3 spans 12 residues. The TCR originated in a human donor with COVID-19, enrolled during active disease. The donor label of this sample is uncertain. This rearrangement joins TRBV28 to TRBJ1-2; D is undetermined. Sequenced sample: peripheral blood. The CDR3 spells CASYSQIDGYTF. CDR3 in DNA: TGTGCCTCCTACTCACAGATTGATGGCTACACCTTC.